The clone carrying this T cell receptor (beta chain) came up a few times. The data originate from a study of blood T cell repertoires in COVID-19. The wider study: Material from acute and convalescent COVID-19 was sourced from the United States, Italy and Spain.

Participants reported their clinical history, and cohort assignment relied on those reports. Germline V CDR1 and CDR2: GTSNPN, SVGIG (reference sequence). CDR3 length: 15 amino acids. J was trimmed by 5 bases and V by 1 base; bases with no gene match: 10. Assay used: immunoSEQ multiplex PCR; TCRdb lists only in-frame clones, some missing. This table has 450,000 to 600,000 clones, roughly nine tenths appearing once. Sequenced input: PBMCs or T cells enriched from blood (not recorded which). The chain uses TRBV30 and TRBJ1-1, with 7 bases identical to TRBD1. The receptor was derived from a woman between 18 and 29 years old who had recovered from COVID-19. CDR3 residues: CAWSDSRRGRTEAFF. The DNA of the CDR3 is TGTGCCTGGAGTGACAGTCGAAGGGGGCGGACTGAAGCTTTCTTT.